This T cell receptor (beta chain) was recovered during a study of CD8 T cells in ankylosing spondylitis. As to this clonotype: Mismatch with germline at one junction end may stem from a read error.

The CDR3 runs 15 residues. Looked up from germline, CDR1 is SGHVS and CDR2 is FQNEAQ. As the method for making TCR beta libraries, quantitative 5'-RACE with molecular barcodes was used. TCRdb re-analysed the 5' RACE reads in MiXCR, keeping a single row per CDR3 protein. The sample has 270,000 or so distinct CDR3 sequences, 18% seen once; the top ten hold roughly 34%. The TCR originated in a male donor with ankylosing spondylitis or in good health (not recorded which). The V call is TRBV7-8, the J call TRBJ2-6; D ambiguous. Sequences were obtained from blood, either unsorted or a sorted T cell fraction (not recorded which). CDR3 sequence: CASSLVTSGSNVLTF. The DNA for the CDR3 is TGTGCCAGCAGCTTAGTGACATCTGGGTCCAACGTCCTGACTTTC.